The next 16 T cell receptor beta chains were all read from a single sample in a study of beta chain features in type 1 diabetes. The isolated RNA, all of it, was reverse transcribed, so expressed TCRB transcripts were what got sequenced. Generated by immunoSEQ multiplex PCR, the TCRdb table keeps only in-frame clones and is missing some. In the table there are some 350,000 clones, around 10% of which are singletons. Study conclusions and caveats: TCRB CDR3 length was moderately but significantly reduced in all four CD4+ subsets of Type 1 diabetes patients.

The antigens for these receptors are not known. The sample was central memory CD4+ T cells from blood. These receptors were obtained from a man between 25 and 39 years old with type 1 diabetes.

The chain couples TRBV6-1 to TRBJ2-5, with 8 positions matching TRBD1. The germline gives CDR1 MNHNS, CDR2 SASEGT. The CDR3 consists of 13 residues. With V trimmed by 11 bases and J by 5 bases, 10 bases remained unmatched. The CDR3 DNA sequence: TGTGCCTCCGGTCAGGGGGCTTGGGAGACCCAGTACTTC. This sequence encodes CASGQGAWETQYF.

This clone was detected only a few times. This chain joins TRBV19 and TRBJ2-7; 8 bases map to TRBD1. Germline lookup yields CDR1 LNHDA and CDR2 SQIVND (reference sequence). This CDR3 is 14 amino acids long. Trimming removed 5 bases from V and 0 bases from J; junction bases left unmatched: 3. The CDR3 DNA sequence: TGTGCCAGTAGTTCCGGGACAGGCTCCTACGAGCAGTACTTC. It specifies CASSSGTGSYEQYF. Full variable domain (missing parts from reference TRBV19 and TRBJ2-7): DGGITQSPKYLFRKEGQNVTLSCEQNLNHDAMYWYRQDPGQGLRLIYYSQIVNDFQKGDIAEGYSVSREKKESFPLTVTSAQKNPTAFYLCASSSGTGSYEQYFGPGTRLTVT.

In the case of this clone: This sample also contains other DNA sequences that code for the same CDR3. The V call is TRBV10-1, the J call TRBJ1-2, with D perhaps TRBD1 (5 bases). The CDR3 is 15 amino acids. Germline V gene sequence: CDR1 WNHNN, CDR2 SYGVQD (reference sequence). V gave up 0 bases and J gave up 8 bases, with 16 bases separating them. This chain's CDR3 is CASSESSGGRGGYTF. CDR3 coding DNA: TGCGCCAGCAGTGAGTCGTCGGGGGGTCGGGGGGGCTACACCTTC.

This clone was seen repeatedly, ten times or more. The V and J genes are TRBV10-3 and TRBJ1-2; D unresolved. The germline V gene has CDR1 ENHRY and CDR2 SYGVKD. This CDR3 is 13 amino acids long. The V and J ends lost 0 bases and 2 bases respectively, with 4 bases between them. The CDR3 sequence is CAISESWNYGYTF. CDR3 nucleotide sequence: TGTGCCATCAGTGAGTCGTGGAACTATGGCTACACCTTC.

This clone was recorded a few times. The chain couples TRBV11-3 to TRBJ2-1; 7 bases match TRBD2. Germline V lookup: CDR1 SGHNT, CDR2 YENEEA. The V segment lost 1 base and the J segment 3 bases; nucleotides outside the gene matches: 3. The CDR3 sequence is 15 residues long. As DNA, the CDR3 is TGTGCCAGCAGCTTAGCGGCGGGAGTCTACAATGAGCAGTTCTTC. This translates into CASSLAAGVYNEQFF.

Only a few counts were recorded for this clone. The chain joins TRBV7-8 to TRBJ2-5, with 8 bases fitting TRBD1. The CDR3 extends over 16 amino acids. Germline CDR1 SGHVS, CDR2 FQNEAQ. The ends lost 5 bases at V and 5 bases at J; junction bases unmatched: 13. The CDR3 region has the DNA TGTGCCAGCAGCGCAGGGTGGACAGGGATAGGTGAGACCCAGTACTTC. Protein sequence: CASSAGWTGIGETQYF.

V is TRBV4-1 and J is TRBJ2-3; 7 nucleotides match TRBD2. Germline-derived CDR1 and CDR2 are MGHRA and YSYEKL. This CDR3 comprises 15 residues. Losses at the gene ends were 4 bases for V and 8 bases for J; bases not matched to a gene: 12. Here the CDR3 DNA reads TGCGCCAGCAGCCCCCAAGATCTAGCGGCATTTACGCAGTATTTT. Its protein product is CASSPQDLAAFTQYF.

This chain's CDR3 is CASSLVATADTQYF. The DNA for the CDR3 is TGTGCCAGCAGCTTAGTAGCTACCGCAGATACGCAGTATTTT. The J gene is TRBJ2-3, the V gene TRBV7-9; no clear D gene. V was pared by 1 base and J by 4 bases, with 9 bases between. The germline CDR1 and CDR2 sequences are SEHNR and FQNEAQ (reference sequence). The CDR3 runs 14 residues. The variable domain in full, completed from reference TRBV7-9 and TRBJ2-3, reads DTGVSQNPRHKITKRGQNVTFRCDPISEHNRLYWYRQTLGQGPEFLTYFQNEAQLEKSRLLSDRFSAERPKGSFSTLEIQRTEQGDSAMYLCASSLVATADTQYFGPGTRLTVL.

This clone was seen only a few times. This chain's CDR3 is CASSFPQLNEQFF. CDR3 sequence (DNA): TGTGCCAGCAGTTTTCCCCAGCTCAATGAGCAGTTCTTC. This rearrangement joins TRBV27 to TRBJ2-1; D not resolved. Trimming shortened V by 3 bases and J by 6 bases, and 9 bases separated the two germline ends. The germline V gene encodes CDR1 MNHEY and CDR2 SMNVEV (reference sequence). The CDR3 sequence is 13 residues long.

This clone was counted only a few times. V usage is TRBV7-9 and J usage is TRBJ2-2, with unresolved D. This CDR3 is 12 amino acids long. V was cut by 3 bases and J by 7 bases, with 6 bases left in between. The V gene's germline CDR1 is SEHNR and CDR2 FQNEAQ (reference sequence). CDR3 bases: TGTGCCAGCAGCTTCCGAAACGGGGAGCTGTTTTTT. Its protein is CASSFRNGELFF.

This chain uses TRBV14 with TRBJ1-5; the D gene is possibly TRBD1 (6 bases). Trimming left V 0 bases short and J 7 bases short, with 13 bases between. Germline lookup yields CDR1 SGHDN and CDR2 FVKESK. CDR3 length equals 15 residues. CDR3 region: CASSQEGGLCQPQHF. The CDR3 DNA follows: TGTGCCAGCAGCCAAGAAGGGGGGCTCTGCCAGCCCCAGCATTTT.

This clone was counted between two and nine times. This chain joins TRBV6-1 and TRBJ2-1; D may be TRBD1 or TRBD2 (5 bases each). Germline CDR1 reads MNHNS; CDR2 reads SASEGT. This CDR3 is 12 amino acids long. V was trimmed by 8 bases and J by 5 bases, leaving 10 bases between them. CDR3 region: CASRRGHNEQFF. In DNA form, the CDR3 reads TGTGCCAGCCGAAGGGGACACAATGAGCAGTTCTTC.

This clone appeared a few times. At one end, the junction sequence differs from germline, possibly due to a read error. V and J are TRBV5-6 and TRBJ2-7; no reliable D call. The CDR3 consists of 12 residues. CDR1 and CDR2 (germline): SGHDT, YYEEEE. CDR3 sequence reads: CASSLESGAWHF. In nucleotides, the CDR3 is TGTGCCAGCAGCTTGGAGTCAGGAGCCTGGCACTTC.

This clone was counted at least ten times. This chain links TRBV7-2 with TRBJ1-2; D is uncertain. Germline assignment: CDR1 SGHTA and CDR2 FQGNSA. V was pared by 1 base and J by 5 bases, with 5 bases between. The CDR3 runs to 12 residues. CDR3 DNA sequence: TGTGCCAGCAGCTTAGGTTCATATGGCTACACCTTC. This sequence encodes CASSLGSYGYTF.

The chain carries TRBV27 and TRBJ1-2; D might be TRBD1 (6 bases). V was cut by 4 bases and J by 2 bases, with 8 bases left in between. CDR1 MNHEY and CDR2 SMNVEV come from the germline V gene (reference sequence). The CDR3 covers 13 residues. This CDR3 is CASSSTGNYGYTF. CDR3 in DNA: TGTGCCAGCAGTTCGACAGGAAACTATGGCTACACCTTC.

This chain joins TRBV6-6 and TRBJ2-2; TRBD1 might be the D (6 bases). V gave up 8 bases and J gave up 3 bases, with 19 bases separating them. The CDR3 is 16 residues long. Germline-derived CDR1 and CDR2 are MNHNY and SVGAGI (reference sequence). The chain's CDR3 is CASSSEGHIDTGELFF. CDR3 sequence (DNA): TGTGCCAGCTCCTCTGAGGGACATATTGACACCGGGGAGCTGTTTTTT.